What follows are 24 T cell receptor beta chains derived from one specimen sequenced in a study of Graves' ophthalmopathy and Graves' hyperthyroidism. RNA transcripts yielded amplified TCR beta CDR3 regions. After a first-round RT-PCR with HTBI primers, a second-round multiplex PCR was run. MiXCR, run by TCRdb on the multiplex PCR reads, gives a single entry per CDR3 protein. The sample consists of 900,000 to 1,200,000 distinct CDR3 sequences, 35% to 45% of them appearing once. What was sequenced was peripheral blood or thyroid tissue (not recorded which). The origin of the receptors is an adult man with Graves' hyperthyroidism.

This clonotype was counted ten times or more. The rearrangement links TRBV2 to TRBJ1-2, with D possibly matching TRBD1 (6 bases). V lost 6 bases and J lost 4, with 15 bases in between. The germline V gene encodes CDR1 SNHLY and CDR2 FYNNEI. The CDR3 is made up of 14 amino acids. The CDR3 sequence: CASSDRRFAYGYTF. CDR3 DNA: TGTGCCAGCAGCGACAGGCGCTTCGCCTATGGCTACACCTTC.

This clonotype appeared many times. DNA for the CDR3: TGTGCCATCAGTGAGGGCGATAGCAATCAGCCCCAGCATTTT. Protein: CAISEGDSNQPQHF. The rearrangement joins TRBV10-3 to TRBJ1-5; D ambiguous. The CDR3 sequence is 14 residues long. Germline CDR1 reads ENHRY; CDR2 reads SYGVKD. V shed 2 bases and J shed 0 bases, with 5 bases lying between them.

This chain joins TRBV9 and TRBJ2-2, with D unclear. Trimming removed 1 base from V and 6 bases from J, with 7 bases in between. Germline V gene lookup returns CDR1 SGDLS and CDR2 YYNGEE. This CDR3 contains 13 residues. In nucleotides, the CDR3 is TGTGCCAGCAGCGTAATGGGCCCCGGGGAGCTGTTTTTT. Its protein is CASSVMGPGELFF.

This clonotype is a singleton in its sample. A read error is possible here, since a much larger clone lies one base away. The CDR3 loop reads CASSQTSGVQGTQYF. DNA of the CDR3: TGTGCCAGCAGCCAGACTAGCGGGGTTCAAGGGACCCAGTACTTC. V usage is TRBV7-9 and J usage is TRBJ2-5; TRBD2 agrees at 11 bases. Germline V gene lookup returns CDR1 SEHNR and CDR2 FQNEAQ (reference sequence). This CDR3 has 15 residues.

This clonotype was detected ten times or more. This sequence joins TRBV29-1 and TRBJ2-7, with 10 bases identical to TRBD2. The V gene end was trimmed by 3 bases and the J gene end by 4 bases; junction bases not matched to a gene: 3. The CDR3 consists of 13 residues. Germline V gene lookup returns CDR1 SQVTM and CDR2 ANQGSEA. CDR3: CSVESSGGYEQYF. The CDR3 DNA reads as TGCAGCGTTGAGTCTAGCGGGGGTTACGAGCAGTACTTC.

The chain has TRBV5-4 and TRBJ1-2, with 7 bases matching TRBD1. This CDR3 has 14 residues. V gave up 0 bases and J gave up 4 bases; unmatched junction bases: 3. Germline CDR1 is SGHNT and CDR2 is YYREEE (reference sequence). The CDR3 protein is CASSLGGTVYGYTF. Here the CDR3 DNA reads TGTGCCAGCAGCTTGGGGGGGACAGTCTATGGCTACACCTTC.

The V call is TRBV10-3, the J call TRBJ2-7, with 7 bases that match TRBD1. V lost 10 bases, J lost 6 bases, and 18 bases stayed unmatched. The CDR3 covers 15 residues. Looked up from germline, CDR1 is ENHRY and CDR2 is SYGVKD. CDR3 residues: CASILHRDSPGEQYF. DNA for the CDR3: TGTGCCAGCATTCTGCACCGGGACAGTCCGGGCGAGCAGTACTTC.

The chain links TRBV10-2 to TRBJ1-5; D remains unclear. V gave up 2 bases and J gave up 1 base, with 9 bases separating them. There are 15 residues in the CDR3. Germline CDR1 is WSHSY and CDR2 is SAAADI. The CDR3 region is CASSEQAVSNQPQHF. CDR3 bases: TGCGCCAGCAGTGAGCAGGCAGTGAGCAATCAGCCCCAGCATTTT.

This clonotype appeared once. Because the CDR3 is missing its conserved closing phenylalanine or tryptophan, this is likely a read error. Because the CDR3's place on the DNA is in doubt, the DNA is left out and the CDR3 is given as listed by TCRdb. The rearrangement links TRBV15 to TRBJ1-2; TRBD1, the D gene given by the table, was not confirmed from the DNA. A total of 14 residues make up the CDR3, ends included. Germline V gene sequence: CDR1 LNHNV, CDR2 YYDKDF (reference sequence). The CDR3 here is CATSRDRGTGRTTE.

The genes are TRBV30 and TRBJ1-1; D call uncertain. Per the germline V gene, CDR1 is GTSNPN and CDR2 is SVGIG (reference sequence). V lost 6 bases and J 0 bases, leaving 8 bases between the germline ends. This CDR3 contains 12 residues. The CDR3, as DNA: TGTGCCTGTCAAGGCATGAACACTGAAGCTTTCTTT. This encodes CACQGMNTEAFF.

In nucleotides, the CDR3 is TGCAGTGCTAGAGGTCAGGGAGAGAACACTGAAGCTTTCTTT. This sequence encodes CSARGQGENTEAFF. J is TRBJ1-1 and V is TRBV20-1; a possible D gene is TRBD1 (5 bases). V was shortened by 1 base and J by 1 base, with 10 bases between the two germline ends. This CDR3 contains 14 residues. Germline V gene sequence: CDR1 DFQATT, CDR2 SNEGSKA (reference sequence).

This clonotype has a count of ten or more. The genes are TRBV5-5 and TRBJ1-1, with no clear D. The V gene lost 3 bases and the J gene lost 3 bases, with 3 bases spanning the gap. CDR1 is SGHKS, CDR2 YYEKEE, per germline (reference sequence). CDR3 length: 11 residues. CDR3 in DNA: TGTGCCAGCAGCTGGCACACTGAAGCTTTCTTT. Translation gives CASSWHTEAFF.

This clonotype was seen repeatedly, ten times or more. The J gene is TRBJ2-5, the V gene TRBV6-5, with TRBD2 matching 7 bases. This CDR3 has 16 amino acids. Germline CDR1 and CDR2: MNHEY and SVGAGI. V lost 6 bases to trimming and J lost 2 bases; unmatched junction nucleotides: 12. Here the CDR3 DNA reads TGTGCCAGCAGCCGCCGGGCGGGAGAGGTTCAAGAGACCCAGTACTTC. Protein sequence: CASSRRAGEVQETQYF.

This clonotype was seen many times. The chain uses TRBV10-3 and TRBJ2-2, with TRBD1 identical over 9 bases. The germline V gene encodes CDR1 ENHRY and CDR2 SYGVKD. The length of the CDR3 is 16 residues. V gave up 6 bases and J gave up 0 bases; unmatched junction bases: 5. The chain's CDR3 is CAIRGQGEANTGELFF. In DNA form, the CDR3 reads TGTGCCATCAGGGGACAGGGAGAGGCGAACACCGGGGAGCTGTTTTTT.

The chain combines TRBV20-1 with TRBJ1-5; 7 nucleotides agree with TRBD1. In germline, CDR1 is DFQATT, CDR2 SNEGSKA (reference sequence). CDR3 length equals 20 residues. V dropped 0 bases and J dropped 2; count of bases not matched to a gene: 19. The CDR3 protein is CSAREEWGAGQLRGNQPQHF. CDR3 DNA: TGCAGTGCTAGAGAGGAGTGGGGGGCGGGACAGCTTAGGGGCAATCAGCCCCAGCATTTT.

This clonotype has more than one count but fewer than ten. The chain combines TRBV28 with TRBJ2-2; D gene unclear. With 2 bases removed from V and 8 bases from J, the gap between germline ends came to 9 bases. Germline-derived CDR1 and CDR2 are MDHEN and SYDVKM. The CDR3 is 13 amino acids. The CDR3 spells CASSLVTDGELFF. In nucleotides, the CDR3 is TGTGCCAGCAGTTTAGTCACAGATGGGGAGCTGTTTTTT.

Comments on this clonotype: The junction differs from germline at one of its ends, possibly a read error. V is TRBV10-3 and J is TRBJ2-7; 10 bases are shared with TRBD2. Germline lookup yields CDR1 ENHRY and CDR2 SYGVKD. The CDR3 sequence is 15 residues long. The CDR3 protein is CASSYRLAGLYEQYF. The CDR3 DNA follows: TGTGCCAGCAGTTACCGACTAGCGGGCCTCTACGAGCAGTACTTC.

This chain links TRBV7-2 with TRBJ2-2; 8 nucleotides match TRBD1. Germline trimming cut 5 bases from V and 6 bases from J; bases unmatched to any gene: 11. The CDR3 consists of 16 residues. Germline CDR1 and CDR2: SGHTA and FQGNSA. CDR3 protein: CASSLKGQGNAGELFF. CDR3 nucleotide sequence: TGTGCCAGCAGCCTCAAAGGACAGGGTAACGCCGGGGAGCTGTTTTTT.

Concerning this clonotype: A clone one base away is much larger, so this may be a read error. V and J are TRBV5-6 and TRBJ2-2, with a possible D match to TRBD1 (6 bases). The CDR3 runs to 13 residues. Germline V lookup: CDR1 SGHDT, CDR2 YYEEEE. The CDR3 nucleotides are TGTGCCAGCAGCAAGGGACACACCGGGGAGCCGTTTTTT. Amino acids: CASSKGHTGEPFF.

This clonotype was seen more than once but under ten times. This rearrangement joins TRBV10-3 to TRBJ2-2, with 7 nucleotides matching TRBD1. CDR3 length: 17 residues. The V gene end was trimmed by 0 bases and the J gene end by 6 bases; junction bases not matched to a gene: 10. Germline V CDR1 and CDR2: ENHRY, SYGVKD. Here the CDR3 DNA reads TGTGCCATCAGTGAGTCGAGGAGTGCGACAGGGCCCGGGGAGCTGTTTTTT. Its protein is CAISESRSATGPGELFF.

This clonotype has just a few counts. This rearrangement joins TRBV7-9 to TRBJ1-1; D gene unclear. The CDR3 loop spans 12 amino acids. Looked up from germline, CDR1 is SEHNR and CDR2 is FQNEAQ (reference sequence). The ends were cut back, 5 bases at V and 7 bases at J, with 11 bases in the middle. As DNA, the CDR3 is TGTGCCAGCAGCCCCCGGGCCATTGAAGCTTTCTTT. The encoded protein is CASSPRAIEAFF.

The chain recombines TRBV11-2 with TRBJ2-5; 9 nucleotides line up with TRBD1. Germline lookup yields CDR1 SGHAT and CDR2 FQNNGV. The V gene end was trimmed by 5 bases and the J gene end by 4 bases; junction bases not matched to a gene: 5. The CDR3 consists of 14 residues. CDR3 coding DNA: TGTGCCAGCAGCCCCTCGGACAGGGGAGAGACCCAGTACTTC. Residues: CASSPSDRGETQYF.

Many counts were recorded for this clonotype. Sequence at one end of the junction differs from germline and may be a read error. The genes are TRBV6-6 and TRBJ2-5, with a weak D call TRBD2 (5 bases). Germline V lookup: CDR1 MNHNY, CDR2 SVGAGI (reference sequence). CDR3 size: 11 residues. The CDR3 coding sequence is TGTGCCAGCAGTTACTCCGGGGAAAGGAGCTTC. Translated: CASSYSGERSF.

The CDR3, as DNA: TGTGCCTGGACACAAACAGGGGACACTGAAGCTTTCTTT. It encodes CAWTQTGDTEAFF. This chain links TRBV7-9 with TRBJ1-1; 7 bases map to TRBD1. The CDR3 length is 13 residues. V gave up 11 bases and J gave up 3 bases; unmatched junction bases: 9. Looked up from germline, CDR1 is SEHNR and CDR2 is FQNEAQ (reference sequence).